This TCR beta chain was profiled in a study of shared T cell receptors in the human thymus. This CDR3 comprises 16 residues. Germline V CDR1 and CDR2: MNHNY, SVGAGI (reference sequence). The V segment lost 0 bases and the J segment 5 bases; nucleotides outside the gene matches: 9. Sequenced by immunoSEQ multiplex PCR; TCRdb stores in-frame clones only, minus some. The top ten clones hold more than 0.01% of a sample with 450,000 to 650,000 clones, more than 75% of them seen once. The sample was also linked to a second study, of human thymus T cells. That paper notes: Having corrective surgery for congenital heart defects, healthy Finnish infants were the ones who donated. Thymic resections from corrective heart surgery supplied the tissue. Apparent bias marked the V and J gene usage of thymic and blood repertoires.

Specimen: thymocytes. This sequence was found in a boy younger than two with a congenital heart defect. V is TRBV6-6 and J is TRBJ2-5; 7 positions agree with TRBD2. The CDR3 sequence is CASSYSIRGSGETQYF. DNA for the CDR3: TGTGCCAGCAGTTACTCGATTCGCGGGAGCGGGGAGACCCAGTACTTC.